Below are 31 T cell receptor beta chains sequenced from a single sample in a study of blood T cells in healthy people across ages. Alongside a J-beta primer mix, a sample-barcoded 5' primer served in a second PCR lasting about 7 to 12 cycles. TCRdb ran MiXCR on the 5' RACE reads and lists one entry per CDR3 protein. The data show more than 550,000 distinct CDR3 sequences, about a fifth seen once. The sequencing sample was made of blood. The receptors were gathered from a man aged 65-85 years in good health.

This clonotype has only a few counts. CDR3 sequence: CSVEAGLVMSDTQYF. Here the CDR3 DNA reads TGCAGCGTTGAGGCTGGACTAGTAATGTCAGATACGCAGTATTTT. This chain connects TRBV29-1 to TRBJ2-3, with 7 bases fitting TRBD2. The CDR3 extends over 15 amino acids. J was trimmed by 4 bases and V by 3 bases; bases with no gene match: 10. CDR1 is SQVTM and CDR2 is ANQGSEA in the germline V gene.

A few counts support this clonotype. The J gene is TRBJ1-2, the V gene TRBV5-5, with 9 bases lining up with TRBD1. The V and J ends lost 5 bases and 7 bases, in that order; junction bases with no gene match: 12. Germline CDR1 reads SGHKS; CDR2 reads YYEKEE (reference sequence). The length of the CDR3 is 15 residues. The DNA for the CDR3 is TGTGCCAGCAGTTCGACAGGGGGGAGTATAGGTGGCTACACCTTC. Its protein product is CASSSTGGSIGGYTF.

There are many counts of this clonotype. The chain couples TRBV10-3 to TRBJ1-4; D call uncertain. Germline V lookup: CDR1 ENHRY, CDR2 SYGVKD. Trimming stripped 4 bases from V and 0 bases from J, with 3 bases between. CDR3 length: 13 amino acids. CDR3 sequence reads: CAISGATNEKLFF. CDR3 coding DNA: TGTGCCATCAGTGGAGCAACTAATGAAAAACTGTTTTTT.

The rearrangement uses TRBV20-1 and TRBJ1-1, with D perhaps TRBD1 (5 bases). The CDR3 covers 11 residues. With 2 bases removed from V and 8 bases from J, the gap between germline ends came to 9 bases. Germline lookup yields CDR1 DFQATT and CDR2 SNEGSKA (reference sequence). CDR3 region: CSARNKGEAFF. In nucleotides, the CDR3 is TGCAGTGCTAGAAATAAGGGGGAAGCTTTCTTT.

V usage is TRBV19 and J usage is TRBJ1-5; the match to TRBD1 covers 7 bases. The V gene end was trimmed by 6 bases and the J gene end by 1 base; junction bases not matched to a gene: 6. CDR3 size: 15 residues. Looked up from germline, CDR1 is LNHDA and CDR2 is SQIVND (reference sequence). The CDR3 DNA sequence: TGTGCCAGTAGGAGGGGACAGAGGAGCAATCAGCCCCAGCATTTT. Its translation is CASRRGQRSNQPQHF. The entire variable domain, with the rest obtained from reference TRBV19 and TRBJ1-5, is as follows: DGGITQSPKYLFRKEGQNVTLSCEQNLNHDAMYWYRQDPGQGLRLIYYSQIVNDFQKGDIAEGYSVSREKKESFPLTVTSAQKNPTAFYLCASRRGQRSNQPQHFGDGTRLSIL.

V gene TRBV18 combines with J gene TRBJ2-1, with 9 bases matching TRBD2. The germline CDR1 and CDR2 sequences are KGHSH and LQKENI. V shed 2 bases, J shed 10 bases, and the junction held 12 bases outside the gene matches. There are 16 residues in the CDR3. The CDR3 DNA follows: TGTGCCAGCTCACCAACAGGGAGCGGGAGGACGGGGGAGCAGTTCTTC. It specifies CASSPTGSGRTGEQFF.

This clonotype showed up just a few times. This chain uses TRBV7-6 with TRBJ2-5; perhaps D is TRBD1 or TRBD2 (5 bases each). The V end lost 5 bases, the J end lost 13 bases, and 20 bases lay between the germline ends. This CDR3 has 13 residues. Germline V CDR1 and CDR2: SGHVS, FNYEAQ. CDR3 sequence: CASSPFPQGDLYF. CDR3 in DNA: TGTGCCAGCAGCCCATTCCCGCAGGGAGATCTGTACTTC.

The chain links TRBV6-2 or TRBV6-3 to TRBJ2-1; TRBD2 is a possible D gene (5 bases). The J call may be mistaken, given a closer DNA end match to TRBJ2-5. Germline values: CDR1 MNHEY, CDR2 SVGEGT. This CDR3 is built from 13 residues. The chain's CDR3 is CASTKPGGETQYF. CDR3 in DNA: TGTGCCAGCACCAAACCTGGAGGAGAGACCCAGTACTTC.

Here the CDR3 reads CSARPPGQETQYF. CDR3 DNA: TGCAGTGCTAGACCTCCGGGGCAAGAGACCCAGTACTTC. This sequence joins TRBV20-1 and TRBJ2-5; D possibly corresponds to TRBD2 (5 bases). The length of the CDR3 is 13 residues. Germline loops: CDR1 DFQATT, CDR2 SNEGSKA (reference sequence). V lost 2 bases and J lost 2, with 9 bases in between.

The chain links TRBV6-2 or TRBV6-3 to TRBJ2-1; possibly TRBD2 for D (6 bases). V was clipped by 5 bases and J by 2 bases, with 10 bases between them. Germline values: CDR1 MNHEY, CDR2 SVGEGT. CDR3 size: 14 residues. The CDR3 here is CASSISGTYNEQFF. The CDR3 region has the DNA TGTGCCAGCAGTATTAGCGGCACCTACAATGAGCAGTTCTTC.

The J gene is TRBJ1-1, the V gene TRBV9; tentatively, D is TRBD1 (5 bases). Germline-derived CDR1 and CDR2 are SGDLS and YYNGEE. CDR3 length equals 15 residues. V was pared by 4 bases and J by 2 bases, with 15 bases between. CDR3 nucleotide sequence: TGTGCCAGCAGCTCTCGATCGGACATCAACACTGAAGCTTTCTTT. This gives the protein CASSSRSDINTEAFF.

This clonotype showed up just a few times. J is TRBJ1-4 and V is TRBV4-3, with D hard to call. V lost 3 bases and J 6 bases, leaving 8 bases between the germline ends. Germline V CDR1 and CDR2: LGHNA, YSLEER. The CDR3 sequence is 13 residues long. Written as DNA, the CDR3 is TGCGCCAGCAGCCACGGGCCTTATGAAAAACTGTTTTTT. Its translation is CASSHGPYEKLFF.

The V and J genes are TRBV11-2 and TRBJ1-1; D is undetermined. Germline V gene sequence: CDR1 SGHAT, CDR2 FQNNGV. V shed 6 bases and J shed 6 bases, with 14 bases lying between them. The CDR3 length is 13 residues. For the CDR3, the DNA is TGTGCCAGCAGACTAGTAGGGTTGGCTGAAGCTTTCTTT. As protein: CASRLVGLAEAFF.

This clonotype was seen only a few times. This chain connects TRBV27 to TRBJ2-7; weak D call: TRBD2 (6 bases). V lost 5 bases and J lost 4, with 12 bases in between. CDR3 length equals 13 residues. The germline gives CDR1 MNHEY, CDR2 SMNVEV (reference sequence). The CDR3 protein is CASSPTSHYEQYV. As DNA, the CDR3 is TGTGCCAGCAGTCCCACTAGCCATTACGAGCAGTACGTC.

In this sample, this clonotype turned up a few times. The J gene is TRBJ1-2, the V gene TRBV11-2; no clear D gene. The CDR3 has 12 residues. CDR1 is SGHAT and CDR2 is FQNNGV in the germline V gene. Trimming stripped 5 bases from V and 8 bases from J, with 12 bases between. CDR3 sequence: CASSPSGKGYTF. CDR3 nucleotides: TGTGCCAGCAGCCCTAGCGGAAAAGGCTACACCTTC.

Written as DNA, the CDR3 is TGTGCCAGCAGGGAGGGGGACTTTACTGGGGCCAACGTCCTGACTTTC. Amino acid sequence: CASREGDFTGANVLTF. This rearrangement joins TRBV6-6 to TRBJ2-6; perhaps D is TRBD1 or TRBD2 (6 bases each). Trimming stripped 6 bases from V and 2 bases from J, with 14 bases between. CDR1 is MNHNY, CDR2 SVGAGI, per germline (reference sequence). This CDR3 has 16 amino acids.

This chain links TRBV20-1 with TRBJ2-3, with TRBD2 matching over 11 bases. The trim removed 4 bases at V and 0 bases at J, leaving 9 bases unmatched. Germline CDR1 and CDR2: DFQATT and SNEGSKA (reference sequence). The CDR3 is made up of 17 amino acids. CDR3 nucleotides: TGCAGTGCTACAAGACTAGCGGGGTTCCCTAGCACAGATACGCAGTATTTT. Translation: CSATRLAGFPSTDTQYF.

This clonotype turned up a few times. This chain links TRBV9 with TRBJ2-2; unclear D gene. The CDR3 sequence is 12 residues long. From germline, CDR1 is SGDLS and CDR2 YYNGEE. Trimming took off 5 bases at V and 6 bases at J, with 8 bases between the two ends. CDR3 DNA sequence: TGTGCCAGCAGGATAGGGTCCGGGGAGCTGTTTTTT. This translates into CASRIGSGELFF.

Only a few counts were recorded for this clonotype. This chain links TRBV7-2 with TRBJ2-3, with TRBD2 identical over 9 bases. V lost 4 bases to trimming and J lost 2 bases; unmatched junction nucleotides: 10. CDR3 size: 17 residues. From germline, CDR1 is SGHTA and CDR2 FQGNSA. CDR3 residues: CASSSIGRGGNTDTQYF. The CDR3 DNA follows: TGTGCCAGCAGCTCCATAGGGCGGGGGGGCAACACAGATACGCAGTATTTT.

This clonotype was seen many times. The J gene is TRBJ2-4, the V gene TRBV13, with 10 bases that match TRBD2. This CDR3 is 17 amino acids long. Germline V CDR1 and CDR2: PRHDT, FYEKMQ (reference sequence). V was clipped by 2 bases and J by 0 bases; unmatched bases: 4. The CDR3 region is CASSLRRLAGAKNIQYF. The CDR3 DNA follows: TGTGCCAGCAGCTTAAGAAGACTAGCGGGAGCCAAAAACATTCAGTACTTC. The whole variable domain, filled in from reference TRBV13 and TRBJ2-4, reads AAGVIQSPRHLIKEKRETATLKCYPIPRHDTVYWYQQGPGQDPQFLISFYEKMQSDKGSIPDRFSAQQFSDYHSELNMSSLELGDSALYFCASSLRRLAGAKNIQYFGAGTRLSVL.

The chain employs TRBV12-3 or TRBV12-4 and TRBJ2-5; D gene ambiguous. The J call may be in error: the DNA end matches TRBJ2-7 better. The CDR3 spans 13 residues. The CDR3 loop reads CASSLQFIYEQYF. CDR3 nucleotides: TGTGCCAGCAGTTTGCAGTTTATCTACGAGCAGTACTTC.

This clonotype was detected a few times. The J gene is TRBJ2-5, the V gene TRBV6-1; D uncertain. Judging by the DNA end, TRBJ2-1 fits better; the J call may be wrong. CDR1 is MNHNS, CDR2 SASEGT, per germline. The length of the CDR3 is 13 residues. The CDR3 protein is CASSEQVGFEQFF. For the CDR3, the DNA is TGTGCCAGCAGTGAACAGGTGGGCTTTGAGCAGTTCTTC.

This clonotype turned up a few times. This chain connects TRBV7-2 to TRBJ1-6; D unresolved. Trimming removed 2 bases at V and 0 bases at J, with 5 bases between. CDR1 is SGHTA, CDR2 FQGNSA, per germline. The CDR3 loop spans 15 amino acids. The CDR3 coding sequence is TGTGCCAGCAGCTTACTGAGCTCCTATAATTCACCCCTCCACTTT. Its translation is CASSLLSSYNSPLHF.

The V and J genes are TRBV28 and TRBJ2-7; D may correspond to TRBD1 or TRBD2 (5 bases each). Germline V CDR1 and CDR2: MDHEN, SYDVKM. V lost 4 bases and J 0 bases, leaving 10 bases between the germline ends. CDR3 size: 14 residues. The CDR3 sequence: CASSYLGTSYEQYF. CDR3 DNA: TGTGCCAGCAGTTACCTAGGGACCTCCTACGAGCAGTACTTC.

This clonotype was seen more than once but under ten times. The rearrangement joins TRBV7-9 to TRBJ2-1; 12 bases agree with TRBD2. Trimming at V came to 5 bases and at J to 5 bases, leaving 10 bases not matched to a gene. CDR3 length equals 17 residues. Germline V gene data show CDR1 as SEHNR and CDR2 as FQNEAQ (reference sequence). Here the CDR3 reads CASSRLGTSGLHNEQFF. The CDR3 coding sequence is TGTGCCAGCAGCCGGTTAGGGACTAGCGGGCTACACAATGAGCAGTTCTTC.

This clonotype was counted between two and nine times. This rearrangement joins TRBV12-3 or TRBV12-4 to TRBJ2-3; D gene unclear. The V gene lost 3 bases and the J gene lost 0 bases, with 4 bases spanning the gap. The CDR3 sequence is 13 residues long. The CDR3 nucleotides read TGTGCCAGCAGTTTTTACAGCACAGATACGCAGTATTTT. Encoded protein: CASSFYSTDTQYF.

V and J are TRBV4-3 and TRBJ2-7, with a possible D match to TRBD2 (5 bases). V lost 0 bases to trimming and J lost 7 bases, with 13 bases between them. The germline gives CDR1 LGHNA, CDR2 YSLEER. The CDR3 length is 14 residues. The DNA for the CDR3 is TGCGCCAGCAGCCAAGATCGGCTCGGGGAAGAGCAGTACGTC. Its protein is CASSQDRLGEEQYV.

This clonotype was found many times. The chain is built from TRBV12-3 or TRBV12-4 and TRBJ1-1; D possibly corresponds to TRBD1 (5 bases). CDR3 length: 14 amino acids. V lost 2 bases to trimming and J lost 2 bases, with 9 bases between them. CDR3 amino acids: CASSLRGGNTEAFF. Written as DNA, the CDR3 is TGTGCCAGCAGTTTACGGGGGGGTAACACTGAAGCTTTCTTT.

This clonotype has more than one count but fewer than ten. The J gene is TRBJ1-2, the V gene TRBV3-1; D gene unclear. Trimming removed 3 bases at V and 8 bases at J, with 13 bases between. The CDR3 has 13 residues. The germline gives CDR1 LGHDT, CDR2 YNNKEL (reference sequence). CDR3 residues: CASSHFRMKGYTF. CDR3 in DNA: TGTGCCAGCAGCCATTTTAGGATGAAAGGCTACACCTTC. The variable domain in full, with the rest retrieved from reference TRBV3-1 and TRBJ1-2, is DTAVSQTPKYLVTQMGNDKSIKCEQNLGHDTMYWYKQDSKKFLKIMFSYNNKELIINETVPNRFSPKSPDKAHLNLHINSLELGDSAVYFCASSHFRMKGYTFGSGTRLTVV.

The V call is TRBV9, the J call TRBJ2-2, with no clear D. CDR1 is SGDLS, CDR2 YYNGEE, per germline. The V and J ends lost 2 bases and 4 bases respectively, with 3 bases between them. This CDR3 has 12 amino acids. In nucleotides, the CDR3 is TGTGCCAGCAGCGTGTTCACCGGGGAGCTGTTTTTT. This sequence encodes CASSVFTGELFF.

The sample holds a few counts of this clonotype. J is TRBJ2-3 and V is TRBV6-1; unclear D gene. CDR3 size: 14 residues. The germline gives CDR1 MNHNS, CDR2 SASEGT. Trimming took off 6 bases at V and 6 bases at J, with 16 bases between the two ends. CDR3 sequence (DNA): TGTGCCAGCAGACTCGAGACTCAAGCGGATACGCAGTATTTT. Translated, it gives CASRLETQADTQYF.